Below are 31 T cell receptor beta chains sequenced from a single sample in a study of blood T cell repertoires in COVID-19. The data were produced by immunoSEQ multiplex PCR, yet TCRdb's version contains in-frame clones alone and is incomplete. This table holds more than 110,000 clones, 77% found once. What was sequenced was peripheral blood. The receptors were gathered from a woman aged 45 to 65 with active or convalescent COVID-19.

The chain employs TRBV5-1 and TRBJ1-4; tentative D call: TRBD1 (5 bases). The CDR3 has 12 amino acids. The V gene's germline CDR1 is SGHRS and CDR2 YFSETQ. Trimming pared 7 bases from V and 8 bases from J, leaving 12 bases between. This CDR3 is CASRQGREKLFF. The CDR3 DNA reads TGCGCCAGCCGGCAGGGTAGGGAAAAACTGTTTTTT. The full variable domain, its missing parts supplied by reference TRBV5-1 and TRBJ1-4, is KAGVTQTPRYLIKTRGQQVTLSCSPISGHRSVSWYQQTPGQGLQFLFEYFSETQRNKGNFPGRFSGRQFSNSRSEMNVSTLELGDSALYLCASRQGREKLFFGSGTQLSVL.

The V gene is TRBV5-1, the J gene TRBJ2-3; 7 bases line up with TRBD1. Germline-derived CDR1 and CDR2 are SGHRS and YFSETQ. V shed 5 bases and J 3 bases; nucleotides not matched to a gene: 6. The CDR3 is 14 amino acids. The CDR3, as DNA: TGCGCCAGCAGGTTGACAGGGCGGACAGATACGCAGTATTTT. Its translation: CASRLTGRTDTQYF.

The CDR3 DNA reads TGTGCCAGCAGCCCTCAGGGGGGGAACAGGGGGCGACGTGAAGAGACCCAGTACTTC. This gives the protein CASSPQGGNRGRREETQYF. The chain carries TRBV5-4 and TRBJ2-5; 9 bases map to TRBD1. This CDR3 is 19 amino acids long. The V and J ends lost 4 bases and 3 bases, in that order; junction bases with no gene match: 19. Germline V CDR1 and CDR2: SGHNT, YYREEE (reference sequence).

This clone appeared once. This chain links TRBV4-3 with TRBJ2-1, with D perhaps TRBD1 (6 bases). This CDR3 is 16 amino acids long. Trimming removed 0 bases from V and 6 bases from J, with 15 bases in between. Looked up from germline, CDR1 is LGHNA and CDR2 is YSLEER. The CDR3 region is CASSQEGHRAVNEQFF. The CDR3 DNA reads as TGCGCCAGCAGCCAAGAGGGGCACAGGGCGGTCAATGAGCAGTTCTTC.

The rearrangement joins TRBV19 to TRBJ2-7; possible D gene TRBD2, 6 bases. The germline V and J ends were trimmed by 5 bases and 0 bases, with 17 bases remaining between them. CDR1 is LNHDA and CDR2 is SQIVND in the germline V gene (reference sequence). The CDR3 consists of 16 residues. The CDR3 reads CASSPEGVSASYEQYF. The CDR3 nucleotides read TGTGCCAGTAGTCCGGAGGGCGTGTCCGCCTCCTACGAGCAGTACTTC.

The chain employs TRBV30 and TRBJ1-2, with a possible D match to TRBD1 (5 bases). V lost 0 bases and J 3 bases, leaving 14 bases between the germline ends. The CDR3 extends over 15 amino acids. CDR1 is GTSNPN and CDR2 is SVGIG in the germline V gene (reference sequence). The CDR3 is CAWSVQPTGDYGYTF. CDR3 DNA sequence: TGTGCCTGGAGTGTACAACCCACGGGGGACTATGGCTACACCTTC.

This clone was seen only once. The CDR3 coding sequence is TGTGCCAGCAGCCAAGTACAGGGGTCCACAGATACGCAGTATTTT. It specifies CASSQVQGSTDTQYF. This chain connects TRBV3-1 (or the pseudogene TRBV3-2) to TRBJ2-3; 7 nucleotides align to TRBD1. The CDR3 runs to 15 residues. Trimming took 1 base from V and 2 from J; bases not matched to a gene: 3. The germline gives CDR1 LGHDT, CDR2 YNNKEL (reference sequence).

The chain carries TRBV10-2 and TRBJ1-4; 11 bases match TRBD1. Looked up from germline, CDR1 is WSHSY and CDR2 is SAAADI. The V segment lost 8 bases and the J segment 0 bases; nucleotides outside the gene matches: 5. The CDR3 extends over 16 amino acids. The CDR3 here is CASADRGLATNEKLFF. As DNA, the CDR3 is TGCGCCAGCGCGGACAGGGGGCTTGCAACTAATGAAAAACTGTTTTTT.

V is TRBV6-5 and J is TRBJ2-3; 9 positions match TRBD2. CDR1 MNHEY and CDR2 SVGAGI come from the germline V gene. V lost 8 bases to trimming and J lost 4 bases; unmatched junction nucleotides: 10. The CDR3 totals 15 residues. The CDR3 bases are TGTGCCAGCCGGGGGGTGATAGCGGGAGCAGATACGCAGTATTTT. The encoded protein is CASRGVIAGADTQYF.

The J gene is TRBJ2-5, the V gene TRBV10-3; TRBD2 might be the D (6 bases). The CDR3 has 17 amino acids. The germline V and J ends were trimmed by 2 bases and 0 bases, with 16 bases remaining between them. Germline V gene data show CDR1 as ENHRY and CDR2 as SYGVKD. In DNA, the CDR3 is TGTGCCATCAGTGAGCGGGGTGGAGGGTTCGACCAAGAGACCCAGTACTTC. Translating it yields CAISERGGGFDQETQYF.

The chain links TRBV7-2 to TRBJ1-1; TRBD1 is a possible D gene (5 bases). Germline-derived CDR1 and CDR2 are SGHTA and FQGNSA. V lost 0 bases and J 0 bases, leaving 8 bases between the germline ends. The CDR3 contains 15 residues. For the CDR3, the DNA is TGTGCCAGCAGCTTAGCCAGGGCAATGAACACTGAAGCTTTCTTT. It specifies CASSLARAMNTEAFF.

In this sample, this clone turned up once. The chain carries TRBV19 and TRBJ1-1; the D is unclear. Germline V lookup: CDR1 LNHDA, CDR2 SQIVND (reference sequence). The V and J ends lost 5 bases and 1 base respectively, with 8 bases between them. CDR3 length: 13 amino acids. CDR3 loop: CASSFRSNTEAFF. CDR3 coding DNA: TGTGCCAGTAGTTTTCGGTCGAACACTGAAGCTTTCTTT.

As DNA, the CDR3 is TGCGCCAGCAGCTTGGCGCCCCCGGGTGTTAACTCTGGGGCCAACGTCCTGACTTTC. Encoded protein: CASSLAPPGVNSGANVLTF. This chain links TRBV5-1 with TRBJ2-6; D is unclear. Germline lookup yields CDR1 SGHRS and CDR2 YFSETQ. V was cut by 0 bases and J by 0 bases, with 16 bases left in between. This CDR3 comprises 19 residues.

CDR3: CASSKDLGQGPSYGYTF. CDR3 in DNA: TGTGCCAGCAGCAAGGATTTAGGGCAGGGCCCCTCCTATGGCTACACCTTC. This chain links TRBV21-1 with TRBJ1-2; the table calls TRBD1, which could not be checked here. TRBV21-1 is labeled a pseudogene. The CDR3 runs 17 residues.

The rearrangement links TRBV19 to TRBJ2-7, with TRBD1 matching 8 bases. CDR3 length equals 14 residues. CDR1 LNHDA and CDR2 SQIVND come from the germline V gene (reference sequence). V lost 6 bases and J lost 6; bases outside the gene matches: 10. CDR3 in amino acids: CASSPWTGWAEQYF. The CDR3 nucleotides are TGTGCCAGTAGCCCATGGACAGGGTGGGCCGAGCAGTACTTC.

This clone has at least ten counts. The gene calls are TRBV19 and TRBJ2-5; 9 bases are shared with TRBD1. J gave up 5 bases and V 3 bases, and 1 base lay outside the gene matches. Germline CDR1 and CDR2: LNHDA and SQIVND (reference sequence). The CDR3 has 13 residues. This chain's CDR3 is CASSIDRGETQYF. The CDR3 region has the DNA TGTGCCAGTAGTATTGACAGGGGGGAGACCCAGTACTTC. Variable domain in full (rest from reference TRBV19 and TRBJ2-5): DGGITQSPKYLFRKEGQNVTLSCEQNLNHDAMYWYRQDPGQGLRLIYYSQIVNDFQKGDIAEGYSVSREKKESFPLTVTSAQKNPTAFYLCASSIDRGETQYFGPGTRLLVL.

V usage is TRBV19 and J usage is TRBJ1-5, with 7 bases aligning to TRBD1. The CDR3 sequence is 13 residues long. In germline, CDR1 is LNHDA, CDR2 SQIVND (reference sequence). J gave up 7 bases and V 5 bases, and 5 bases lay outside the gene matches. In nucleotides, the CDR3 is TGTGCCAGTAGTCCGGGACAGCGCCAGCCCCAGCATTTT. The encoded protein is CASSPGQRQPQHF.

The rearrangement links TRBV14 to TRBJ2-3; TRBD2 is a possible D gene (5 bases). The V and J ends lost 6 bases and 6 bases respectively, with 16 bases between them. CDR1 SGHDN and CDR2 FVKESK come from the germline V gene. This CDR3 contains 14 residues. CDR3 nucleotide sequence: TGTGCCAGCAGTCCCCTTGGTGGGGAGGATACGCAGTATTTT. Translated, it gives CASSPLGGEDTQYF.

The chain couples TRBV9 to TRBJ2-1, with 13 positions matching TRBD2. From germline, CDR1 is SGDLS and CDR2 YYNGEE. V dropped 3 bases and J dropped 9; count of bases not matched to a gene: 3. CDR3 length equals 14 residues. Written as DNA, the CDR3 is TGTGCCAGCAGCGAACTAGCGGGGGGGGTTGAGCAGTTCTTC. Its protein product is CASSELAGGVEQFF.

The genes are TRBV13 and TRBJ2-2, with 7 bases lining up with TRBD2. In germline, CDR1 is PRHDT, CDR2 FYEKMQ (reference sequence). Losses at the gene ends were 5 bases for V and 4 bases for J; bases not matched to a gene: 10. The length of the CDR3 is 16 residues. The CDR3 protein is CASSPRASGLTGELFF. In DNA form, the CDR3 reads TGTGCCAGCAGCCCCCGGGCTAGCGGCCTCACCGGGGAGCTGTTTTTT.

The chain recombines TRBV28 with TRBJ2-7; 15 bases are shared with TRBD2. CDR1 is MDHEN, CDR2 SYDVKM, per germline. Trimming at V came to 0 bases and at J to 4 bases, leaving 10 bases not matched to a gene. The CDR3 totals 19 residues. Here the CDR3 DNA reads TGTGCCAGCAGTTTATGGGGCTTTGGACTAGCGGGGGGGAGTTACGAGCAGTACTTC. Translated: CASSLWGFGLAGGSYEQYF. The full variable domain, completed using reference TRBV28 and TRBJ2-7, is DVKVTQSSRYLVKRTGEKVFLECVQDMDHENMFWYRQDPGLGLRLIYFSYDVKMKEKGDIPEGYSVSREKKERFSLILESASTNQTSMYLCASSLWGFGLAGGSYEQYFGPGTRLTVT.

The chain uses TRBV9 and TRBJ1-3; D uncertain. Germline V gives CDR1 SGDLS, CDR2 YYNGEE. The CDR3 consists of 15 residues. The germline V and J ends were trimmed by 4 bases and 4 bases, with 15 bases remaining between them. CDR3 sequence reads: CASSLERGIGNTIYF. The CDR3 DNA sequence: TGTGCCAGCAGCCTAGAGAGAGGGATAGGAAACACCATATATTTT.

V is TRBV5-6 and J is TRBJ2-7; D is possibly TRBD1 (5 bases). The CDR3 is 14 amino acids. V lost 5 bases, J lost 0 bases, and 12 bases lay in between. The germline V gene has CDR1 SGHDT and CDR2 YYEEEE. DNA for the CDR3: TGTGCCAGCAGTGGGGCCGCGTTCTCCTACGAGCAGTACTTC. It specifies CASSGAAFSYEQYF.

The gene calls are TRBV28 and TRBJ1-4, with TRBD1 as a possible D gene (6 bases). Germline CDR1 and CDR2: MDHEN and SYDVKM. The CDR3 is 15 amino acids. Trimming removed 2 bases from V and 7 bases from J, with 14 bases in between. The CDR3 nucleotides read TGTGCCAGCAGTTTACCACAGGGTGGTCGTGAAAAACTGTTTTTT. Protein product: CASSLPQGGREKLFF.

This chain uses TRBV4-3 with TRBJ1-6; 8 nucleotides agree with TRBD1. V shed 3 bases and J 4 bases; nucleotides not matched to a gene: 5. Germline V CDR1 and CDR2: LGHNA, YSLEER. The CDR3 runs 16 residues. The chain's CDR3 is CASSQSRDRYNSPLHF. The CDR3 DNA follows: TGCGCCAGCAGCCAGTCCCGGGACAGGTATAATTCACCCCTCCACTTT.

The chain recombines TRBV6-5 with TRBJ2-7, with 8 bases identical to TRBD2. CDR1 MNHEY and CDR2 SVGAGI come from the germline V gene. The CDR3 loop spans 15 amino acids. J gave up 4 bases and V 1 base, and 6 bases lay outside the gene matches. This CDR3 is CASSYWAGRGYEQYF. The DNA for the CDR3 is TGTGCCAGCAGTTACTGGGCCGGGAGGGGATACGAGCAGTACTTC.

The chain joins TRBV30 to TRBJ1-6; D call uncertain. This CDR3 has 14 amino acids. The V gene's germline CDR1 is GTSNPN and CDR2 SVGIG (reference sequence). The V and J ends lost 4 bases and 6 bases respectively, with 13 bases between them. The CDR3 region is CAWKGGTFNSPLHF. CDR3 coding DNA: TGTGCCTGGAAAGGAGGAACGTTTAATTCACCCCTCCACTTT.

This chain uses TRBV9 with TRBJ2-7; D is perhaps TRBD2 (5 bases). This CDR3 has 15 amino acids. Deletions cut 4 bases from V and 7 bases from J, with 21 bases between. CDR1 is SGDLS and CDR2 is YYNGEE in the germline V gene. The CDR3 sequence is CASSPSASRPGEQYF. The CDR3 nucleotides read TGTGCCAGCAGCCCCAGCGCCAGCCGACCGGGGGAGCAGTACTTC.

The CDR3: CASSPGTGKGQPQHF. In DNA form, the CDR3 reads TGTGCCAGCAGCCCCGGGACAGGGAAAGGTCAGCCCCAGCATTTT. The chain is built from TRBV16 and TRBJ1-5; 9 nucleotides agree with TRBD1. From germline, CDR1 is KGHSY and CDR2 FQNENV. Trimming at V came to 4 bases and at J to 6 bases, leaving 7 bases not matched to a gene. The CDR3 is 15 residues long.

The V gene is TRBV7-3, the J gene TRBJ1-2; TRBD1 matches at 8 bases. Germline CDR1 and CDR2: SGHTA and FQGTGA. The trim removed 5 bases at V and 7 bases at J, leaving 9 bases unmatched. The CDR3 consists of 14 residues. CDR3 coding DNA: TGTGCCAGCAGCCCGACAGGGGATTATGGTGGCTACACCTTC. This encodes CASSPTGDYGGYTF.

The table lists this clone with a count of one. V and J are TRBV9 and TRBJ2-3; 8 bases map to TRBD2. Germline V CDR1 and CDR2: SGDLS, YYNGEE. This CDR3 comprises 15 residues. With V trimmed by 4 bases and J by 2 bases, 6 bases remained unmatched. CDR3 coding DNA: TGTGCCAGCAGCCCCCAGCGGGAGAACACAGATACGCAGTATTTT. Amino acids: CASSPQRENTDTQYF. Full variable domain (outside the CDR3, taken from reference TRBV9 and TRBJ2-3): DSGVTQTPKHLITATGQRVTLRCSPRSGDLSVYWYQQSLDQGLQFLIQYYNGEERAKGNILERFSAQQFPDLHSELNLSSLELGDSALYFCASSPQRENTDTQYFGPGTRLTVL.